This TCR beta chain was captured by sequencing in a study of blood T cell repertoires in COVID-19. Study at large: PBMCs, B-cell-depleted T cells, or T cells provided the cDNA or gDNA that made up the material.

Sequenced by immunoSEQ multiplex PCR; TCRdb stores in-frame clones only, minus some. The data show about half a million clones, with 89% seen just once and roughly 0.84% held by the top ten. The sequencing sample was made of peripheral blood. This receptor was taken from a man aged 18 to 29 with COVID-19, enrolled during active disease.

CDR3 bases: TGCGCCAGCAGCCTGGATCATGGGACAGGGATGACCGGGGAGCTGTTTTTT. As protein: CASSLDHGTGMTGELFF. V and J are TRBV5-1 and TRBJ2-2; 9 bases agree with TRBD1. V lost 4 bases to trimming and J lost 5 bases; unmatched junction nucleotides: 12. This CDR3 is built from 17 residues. Germline V lookup: CDR1 SGHRS, CDR2 YFSETQ.